This entry is about one TCR beta chain. The data were produced by immunoSEQ multiplex PCR, yet TCRdb's version contains in-frame clones alone and is incomplete. Seen here are over 2,000,000 clones, 85% to 95% observed once, and the top ten hold about 1.6%. The entry originates in a study of shared clonotypes between healthy human individuals. At the level of the study: There were three CD4 naive, three CD4 memory, two CD8 naive and one CD8 memory plates per donor.

CD45RO-negative, CCR7-selected cells formed the naive CD8 fraction, which excluded terminally differentiated effector memory CD45RA+ cells. CDR1 is SEHNR and CDR2 is FQNEAQ in the germline V gene (reference sequence). V shed 2 bases and J 5 bases; nucleotides not matched to a gene: 14. The CDR3 has 17 residues. The sample was naive CD8+ T cells from PBMCs. This receptor was obtained from a man between 18 and 35 years old in good health. Some clones in this sample may be carry-over from other donors' samples. V usage is TRBV7-9 and J usage is TRBJ2-5; the match to TRBD1 covers 7 bases. The CDR3 nucleotides read TGTGCCAGCAGCTTATATATGGGGACAGCCGTAGGGGAGACCCAGTACTTC. Protein sequence: CASSLYMGTAVGETQYF.